This entry lists 19 T cell receptor beta chains sequenced from one sample in a study of blood T cells in healthy people across ages. Through a sample-barcoded 5' primer and a J-beta primer mix, a second PCR was run for roughly 6 to 12 cycles. TCRdb recomputed calls from the 5' RACE reads with MiXCR, one row per CDR3 protein. The sample shows around 780,000 distinct CDR3 sequences, about 61% of them seen only once. Sequencing input: blood. These TCRs come from a man aged 40-49 years in good health.

The chain couples TRBV5-4 to TRBJ2-2, with D tentatively TRBD2 (6 bases). The germline V gene has CDR1 SGHNT and CDR2 YYREEE (reference sequence). Deletions cut 5 bases from V and 8 bases from J, with 22 bases between. The CDR3 length is 16 residues. CDR3 amino acids: CASRMGGGNRQGELFF. In DNA, the CDR3 is TGTGCCAGCAGGATGGGGGGAGGAAATCGACAGGGGGAGCTGTTTTTT.

The gene calls are TRBV7-2 and TRBJ1-6; no clear D gene. Germline lookup yields CDR1 SGHTA and CDR2 FQGNSA. Deletions cut 2 bases from V and 10 bases from J, with 6 bases between. The CDR3 contains 12 residues. The DNA of the CDR3 is TGTGCCAGCAGCTTAATGGAGTCACCCCTCCACTTT. Protein product: CASSLMESPLHF.

This clonotype appeared a few times. This chain uses TRBV29-1 with TRBJ2-1; D ambiguous. Trimming cost V 2 bases and J 2 bases, with 10 bases left between them. Germline V CDR1 and CDR2: SQVTM, ANQGSEA. The CDR3 spans 14 residues. The CDR3 protein is CSVELQQPYNEQFF. Written as DNA, the CDR3 is TGCAGCGTTGAACTCCAACAGCCCTACAATGAGCAGTTCTTC.

V gene TRBV7-2 combines with J gene TRBJ2-7; D uncertain. The germline V gene encodes CDR1 SGHTA and CDR2 FQGNSA. The CDR3 covers 15 residues. Deletions cut 5 bases from V and 2 bases from J, with 16 bases between. The CDR3 region has the DNA TGTGCCAGCAGCGAGACTGCAGGAAGCGCCTACGAGCAGTACTTC. It yields the protein CASSETAGSAYEQYF. The full variable domain, its missing parts supplied by reference TRBV7-2 and TRBJ2-7, is GAGVSQSPSNKVTEKGKDVELRCDPISGHTALYWYRQSLGQGLEFLIYFQGNSAPDKSGLPSDRFSAERTGGSVSTLTIQRTQQEDSAVYLCASSETAGSAYEQYFGPGTRLTVT.

The chain is built from TRBV20-1 and TRBJ2-5; 10 bases agree with TRBD2. The J call may not be correct, given that the DNA end is closer to TRBJ2-7. The CDR3 is 15 residues long. Per the germline V gene, CDR1 is DFQATT and CDR2 is SNEGSKA (reference sequence). The CDR3 loop is CSARDIPGLANEQYF. In nucleotides, the CDR3 is TGCAGTGCTAGAGACATCCCGGGACTAGCGAACGAGCAGTACTTC.

V usage is TRBV24-1 and J usage is TRBJ2-7; the match to TRBD1 covers 7 bases. The ends lost 3 bases at V and 5 bases at J; junction bases unmatched: 9. CDR1 is KGHDR, CDR2 SFDVKD, per germline. The CDR3 has 15 amino acids. Here the CDR3 reads CATSDPRQGVNEQYF. CDR3 DNA: TGTGCCACCAGTGATCCTAGACAGGGAGTCAACGAGCAGTACTTC.

This chain connects TRBV6-2 or TRBV6-3 to TRBJ2-3, with TRBD2 matching 12 bases. The CDR3 extends over 16 amino acids. The J segment lost 3 bases and the V segment lost 6 bases, leaving 7 bases of the junction unmatched. Germline V gene sequence: CDR1 MNHEY, CDR2 SVGEGT. CDR3 region: CASRHPGLAGTDTQYF. The CDR3 nucleotides read TGTGCCAGCAGACACCCCGGACTAGCGGGAACAGATACGCAGTATTTT.

The chain uses TRBV9 and TRBJ2-1; 7 bases are a match to TRBD1. The CDR3 is 17 residues long. Per the germline V gene, CDR1 is SGDLS and CDR2 is YYNGEE. V lost 3 bases and J lost 4; bases outside the gene matches: 13. In DNA form, the CDR3 reads TGTGCCAGCAGCGGAATAATGACAGGGCTTAGTTACAATGAGCAGTTCTTC. Translated: CASSGIMTGLSYNEQFF.

This clonotype appeared a few times. The V gene is TRBV6-6, the J gene TRBJ1-5; 9 bases map to TRBD1. The CDR3 is made up of 15 amino acids. CDR1 MNHNY and CDR2 SVGAGI come from the germline V gene (reference sequence). The V segment lost 6 bases and the J segment 3 bases; nucleotides outside the gene matches: 6. The CDR3 protein is CASRFGTGYNQPQHF. The DNA for the CDR3 is TGTGCCAGCAGATTCGGGACAGGGTACAATCAGCCCCAGCATTTT.

This clonotype has a handful of counts. J is TRBJ2-7 and V is TRBV7-3, with 13 bases aligning to TRBD2. Germline CDR1 reads SGHTA; CDR2 reads FQGTGA. The J segment lost 5 bases and the V segment lost 5 bases, leaving 9 bases of the junction unmatched. This CDR3 region has 16 residues. The CDR3 here is CASSHGTSGTTDEQYF. The CDR3 nucleotides are TGTGCCAGCAGCCACGGGACTAGCGGGACTACAGACGAGCAGTACTTC. The variable domain in full, with the rest retrieved from reference TRBV7-3 and TRBJ2-7, is GAGVSQTPSNKVTEKGKYVELRCDPISGHTALYWYRQSLGQGPEFLIYFQGTGAADDSGLPNDRFFAVRPEGSVSTLKIQRTERGDSAVYLCASSHGTSGTTDEQYFGPGTRLTVT.

The rearrangement uses TRBV7-9 and TRBJ1-1; no clear D. This CDR3 is 13 amino acids long. Germline CDR1 is SEHNR and CDR2 is FQNEAQ (reference sequence). V was trimmed by 7 bases and J by 2 bases, leaving 11 bases between them. CDR3: CASTLRSNTEAFF. CDR3 DNA sequence: TGTGCCAGCACCCTTCGCAGTAACACTGAAGCTTTCTTT.

The chain couples TRBV6-4 to TRBJ2-3; no definite D call. The length of the CDR3 is 14 residues. Germline CDR1 is MRHNA and CDR2 is SNTAGT. Trimming took off 3 bases at V and 0 bases at J, with 7 bases between the two ends. The CDR3 reads CASSEEYSTDTQYF. CDR3 DNA sequence: TGTGCCAGCAGTGAAGAGTACAGCACAGATACGCAGTATTTT.

The chain joins TRBV3-1 to TRBJ1-2; D perhaps matches TRBD1 (6 bases). Germline V gene lookup returns CDR1 LGHDT and CDR2 YNNKEL (reference sequence). The CDR3 runs to 14 residues. V lost 5 bases, J lost 6 bases, and 16 bases lay in between. The CDR3 loop is CASSDQGRRDGYTF. The CDR3 nucleotides are TGTGCCAGCAGCGACCAGGGGCGCCGCGATGGCTACACCTTC.

The chain links TRBV7-2 to TRBJ2-6, with D maybe TRBD1 (5 bases). V was pared by 1 base and J by 3 bases, with 7 bases between. CDR1 SGHTA and CDR2 FQGNSA come from the germline V gene. CDR3 size: 15 residues. CDR3 in DNA: TGTGCCAGCAGCTTAGTAGGGGATGGGGCCAACGTCCTGACTTTC. Translated, it gives CASSLVGDGANVLTF.

The chain has TRBV10-3 and TRBJ2-7; 12 bases are a match to TRBD1. The CDR3 loop spans 15 amino acids. Losses at the gene ends were 3 bases for V and 5 bases for J; bases not matched to a gene: 5. CDR1 and CDR2 from the germline V gene are ENHRY and SYGVKD. Here the CDR3 DNA reads TGTGCCATCAGTGACACCGGGACAGGGGGCGACGAGCAGTACTTC. It specifies CAISDTGTGGDEQYF.

The chain recombines TRBV6-5 with TRBJ2-7, with D maybe TRBD2 (6 bases). V shed 5 bases and J shed 8 bases, with 19 bases lying between them. This CDR3 contains 14 residues. Germline-derived CDR1 and CDR2 are MNHEY and SVGAGI. CDR3 in amino acids: CASSPQLGGAKQYF. The CDR3 DNA is TGTGCCAGCAGTCCTCAACTCGGAGGGGCCAAGCAGTACTTC.

The V gene is TRBV20-1, the J gene TRBJ2-5; D may be TRBD2 (5 bases). The CDR3 spans 13 residues. The germline V gene has CDR1 DFQATT and CDR2 SNEGSKA (reference sequence). The V gene lost 4 bases and the J gene lost 7 bases, with 16 bases spanning the gap. CDR3 sequence: CSATALRGGTQYF. For the CDR3, the DNA is TGCAGTGCTACCGCTCTCCGGGGTGGGACCCAGTACTTC.

J is TRBJ1-5 and V is TRBV20-1, with TRBD1 as a possible D gene (6 bases). This CDR3 comprises 14 residues. Germline V gene sequence: CDR1 DFQATT, CDR2 SNEGSKA (reference sequence). Trimming shortened V by 8 bases and J by 2 bases, and 16 bases separated the two germline ends. CDR3 sequence reads: CSIPKDRGNQPQHF. The CDR3 DNA follows: TGCAGTATACCAAAGGACAGAGGCAATCAGCCCCAGCATTTT.

This clonotype appeared a few times. The V gene is TRBV29-1, the J gene TRBJ2-1; 9 nucleotides agree with TRBD1. The CDR3 consists of 13 residues. With 7 bases clipped from V and 5 bases from J, the junction kept 6 bases outside the gene matches. Germline V gives CDR1 SQVTM, CDR2 ANQGSEA. CDR3 in amino acids: CSAGTGKNNEQFF. In nucleotides, the CDR3 is TGCAGCGCCGGGACAGGGAAAAACAATGAGCAGTTCTTC.